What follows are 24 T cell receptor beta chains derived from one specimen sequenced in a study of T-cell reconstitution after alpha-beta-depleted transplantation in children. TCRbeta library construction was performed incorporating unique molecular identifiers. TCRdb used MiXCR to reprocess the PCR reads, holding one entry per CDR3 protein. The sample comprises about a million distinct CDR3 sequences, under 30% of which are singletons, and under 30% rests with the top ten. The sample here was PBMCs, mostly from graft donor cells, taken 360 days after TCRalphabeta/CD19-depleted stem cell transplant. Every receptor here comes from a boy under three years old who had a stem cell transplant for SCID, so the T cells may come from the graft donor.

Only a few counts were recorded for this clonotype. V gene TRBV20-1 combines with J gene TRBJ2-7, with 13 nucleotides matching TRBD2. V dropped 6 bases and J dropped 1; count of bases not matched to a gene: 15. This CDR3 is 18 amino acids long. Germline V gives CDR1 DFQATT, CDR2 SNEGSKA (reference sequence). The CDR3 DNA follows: TGCAGTGCCCGAGGCGCGACTAGCGGGGGGCTCAATTCCTACGAGCAGTACTTC. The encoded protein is CSARGATSGGLNSYEQYF.

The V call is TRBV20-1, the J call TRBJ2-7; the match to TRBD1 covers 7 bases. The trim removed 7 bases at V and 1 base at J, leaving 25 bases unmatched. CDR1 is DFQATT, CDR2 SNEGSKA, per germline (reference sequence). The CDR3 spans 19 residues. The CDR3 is CSVQGVNRESRNWSYEQYF. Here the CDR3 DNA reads TGCAGTGTTCAGGGGGTAAACAGGGAAAGTCGGAATTGGTCCTACGAGCAGTACTTC.

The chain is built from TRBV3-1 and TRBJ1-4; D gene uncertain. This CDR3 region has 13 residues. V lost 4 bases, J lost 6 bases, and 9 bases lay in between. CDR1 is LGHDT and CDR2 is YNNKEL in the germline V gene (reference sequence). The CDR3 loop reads CASSRRADEKLFF. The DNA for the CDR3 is TGTGCCAGCAGCCGCCGCGCGGATGAAAAACTGTTTTTT.

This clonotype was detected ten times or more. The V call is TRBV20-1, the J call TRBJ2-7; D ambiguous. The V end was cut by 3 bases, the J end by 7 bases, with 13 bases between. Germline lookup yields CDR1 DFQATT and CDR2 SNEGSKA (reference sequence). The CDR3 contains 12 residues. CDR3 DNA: TGCAGTGCTAGTGATGCGTATTGGGAGCAGTACTTC. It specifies CSASDAYWEQYF.

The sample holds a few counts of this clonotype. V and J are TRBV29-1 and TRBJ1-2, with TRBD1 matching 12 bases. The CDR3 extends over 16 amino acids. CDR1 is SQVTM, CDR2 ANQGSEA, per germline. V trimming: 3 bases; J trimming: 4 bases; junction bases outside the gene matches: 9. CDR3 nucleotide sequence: TGCAGCGTTGATAAGGTGGGGACAGGGGGCGTCTATGGCTACACCTTC. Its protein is CSVDKVGTGGVYGYTF.

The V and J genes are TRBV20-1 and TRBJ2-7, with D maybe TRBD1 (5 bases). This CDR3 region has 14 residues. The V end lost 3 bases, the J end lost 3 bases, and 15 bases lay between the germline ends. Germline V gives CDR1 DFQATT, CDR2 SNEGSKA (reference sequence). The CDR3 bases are TGCAGTGCTAGTGGTGCTAGGGGCGACTACGAGCAGTACTTC. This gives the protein CSASGARGDYEQYF.

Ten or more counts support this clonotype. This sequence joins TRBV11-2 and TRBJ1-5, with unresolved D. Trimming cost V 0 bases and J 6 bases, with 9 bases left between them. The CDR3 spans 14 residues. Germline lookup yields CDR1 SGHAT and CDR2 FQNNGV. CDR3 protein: CASSLDRVGQPQHF. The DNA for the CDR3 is TGTGCCAGCAGCTTAGATCGAGTTGGTCAGCCCCAGCATTTT.

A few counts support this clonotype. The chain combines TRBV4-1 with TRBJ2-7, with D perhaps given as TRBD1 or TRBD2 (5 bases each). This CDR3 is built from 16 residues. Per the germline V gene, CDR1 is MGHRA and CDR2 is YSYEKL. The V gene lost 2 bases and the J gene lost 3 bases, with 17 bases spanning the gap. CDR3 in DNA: TGCGCCAGCAGCCAATGGTCGGGACGGGTACACTACGAGCAGTACTTC. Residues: CASSQWSGRVHYEQYF.

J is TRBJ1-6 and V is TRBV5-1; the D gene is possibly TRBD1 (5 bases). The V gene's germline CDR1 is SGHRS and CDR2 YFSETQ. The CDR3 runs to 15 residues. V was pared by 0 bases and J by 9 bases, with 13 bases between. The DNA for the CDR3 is TGCGCCAGCAGCTTGGTGGGTCAGGGAAGTTCACCCCTCCACTTT. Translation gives CASSLVGQGSSPLHF.

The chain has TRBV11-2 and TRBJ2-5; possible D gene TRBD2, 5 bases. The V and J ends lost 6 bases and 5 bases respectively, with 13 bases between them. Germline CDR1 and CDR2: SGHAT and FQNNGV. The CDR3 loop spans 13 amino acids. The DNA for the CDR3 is TGTGCCAGCAGATCGGGGTTTGTGGAGACCCAGTACTTC. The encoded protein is CASRSGFVETQYF.

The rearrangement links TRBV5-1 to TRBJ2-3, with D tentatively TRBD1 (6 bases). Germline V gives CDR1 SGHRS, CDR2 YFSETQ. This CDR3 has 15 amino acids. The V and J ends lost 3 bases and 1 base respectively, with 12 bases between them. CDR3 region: CASSSGQTGTDTQYF. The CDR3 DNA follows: TGCGCCAGCAGCTCAGGACAGACCGGCACAGATACGCAGTATTTT. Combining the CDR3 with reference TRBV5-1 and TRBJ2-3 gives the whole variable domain KAGVTQTPRYLIKTRGQQVTLSCSPISGHRSVSWYQQTPGQGLQFLFEYFSETQRNKGNFPGRFSGRQFSNSRSEMNVSTLELGDSALYLCASSSGQTGTDTQYFGPGTRLTVL.

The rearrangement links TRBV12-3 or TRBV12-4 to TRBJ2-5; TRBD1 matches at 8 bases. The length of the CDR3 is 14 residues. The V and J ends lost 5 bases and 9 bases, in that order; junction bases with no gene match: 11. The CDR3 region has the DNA TGTGCCAGCAGTACACGACAGGGGAGGATGGCCCAGTACTTC. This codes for CASSTRQGRMAQYF.

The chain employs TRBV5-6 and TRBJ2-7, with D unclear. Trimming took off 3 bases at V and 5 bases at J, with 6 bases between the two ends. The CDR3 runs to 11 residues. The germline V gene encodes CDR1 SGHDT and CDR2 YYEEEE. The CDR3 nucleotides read TGTGCCAGCAGCTACAATGACGAGCAGTACTTC. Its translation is CASSYNDEQYF.

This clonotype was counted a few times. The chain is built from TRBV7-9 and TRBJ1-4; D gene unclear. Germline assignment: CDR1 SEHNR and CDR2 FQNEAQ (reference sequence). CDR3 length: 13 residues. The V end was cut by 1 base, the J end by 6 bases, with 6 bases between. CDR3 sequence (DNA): TGTGCCAGCAGCTTAGGGCAGGATGAAAAACTGTTTTTT. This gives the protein CASSLGQDEKLFF.

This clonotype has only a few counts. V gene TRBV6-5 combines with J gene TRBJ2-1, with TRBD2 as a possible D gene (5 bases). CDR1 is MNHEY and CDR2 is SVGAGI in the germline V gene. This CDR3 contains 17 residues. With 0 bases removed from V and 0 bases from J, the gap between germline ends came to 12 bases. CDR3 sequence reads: CASSYSRLASSYNEQFF. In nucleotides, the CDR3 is TGTGCCAGCAGTTACTCGAGGCTAGCCTCCTCCTACAATGAGCAGTTCTTC.

CDR3 coding DNA: TGTGCCACCAGTGTCGGGACAGGGGGTGCCGGGGAGCTGTTTTTT. Amino acid sequence: CATSVGTGGAGELFF. V and J are TRBV24-1 and TRBJ2-2; 11 bases match TRBD1. Germline values: CDR1 KGHDR, CDR2 SFDVKD. The CDR3 sequence is 15 residues long. With V trimmed by 5 bases and J by 6 bases, 4 bases remained unmatched.

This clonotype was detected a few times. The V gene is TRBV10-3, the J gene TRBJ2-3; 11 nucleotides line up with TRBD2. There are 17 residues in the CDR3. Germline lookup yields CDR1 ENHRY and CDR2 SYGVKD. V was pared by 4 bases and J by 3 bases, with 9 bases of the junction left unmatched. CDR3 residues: CAISGSGGALGTDTQYF. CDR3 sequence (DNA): TGTGCCATCAGTGGTAGCGGGGGGGCCTTGGGTACAGATACGCAGTATTTT.

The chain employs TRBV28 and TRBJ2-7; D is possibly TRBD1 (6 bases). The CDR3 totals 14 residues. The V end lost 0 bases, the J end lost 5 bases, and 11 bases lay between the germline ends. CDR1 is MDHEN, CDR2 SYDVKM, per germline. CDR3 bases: TGTGCCAGCAGTTTATGGGGCAGGGGTGACGAGCAGTACTTC. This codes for CASSLWGRGDEQYF.

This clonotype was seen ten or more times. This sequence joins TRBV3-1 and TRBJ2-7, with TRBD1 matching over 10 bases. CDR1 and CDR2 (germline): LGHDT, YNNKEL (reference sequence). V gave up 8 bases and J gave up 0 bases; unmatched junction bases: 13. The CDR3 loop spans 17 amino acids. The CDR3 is CASGDTWGTGVSYEQYF. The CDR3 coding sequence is TGTGCCAGCGGCGACACCTGGGGGACAGGGGTCTCCTACGAGCAGTACTTC.

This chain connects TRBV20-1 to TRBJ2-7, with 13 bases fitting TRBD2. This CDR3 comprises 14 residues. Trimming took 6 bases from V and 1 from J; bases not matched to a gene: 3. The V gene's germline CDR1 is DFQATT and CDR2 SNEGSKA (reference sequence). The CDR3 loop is CSARTSGGSYEQYF. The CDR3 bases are TGCAGTGCGCGGACTAGCGGGGGTTCCTACGAGCAGTACTTC.

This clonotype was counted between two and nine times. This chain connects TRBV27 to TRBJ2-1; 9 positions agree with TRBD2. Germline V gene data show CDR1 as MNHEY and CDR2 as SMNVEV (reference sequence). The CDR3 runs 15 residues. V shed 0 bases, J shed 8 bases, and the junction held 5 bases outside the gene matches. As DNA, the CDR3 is TGTGCCAGCAGTTTATCAGGCGGGGGGGCCTATGAGCAGTTCTTC. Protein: CASSLSGGGAYEQFF.

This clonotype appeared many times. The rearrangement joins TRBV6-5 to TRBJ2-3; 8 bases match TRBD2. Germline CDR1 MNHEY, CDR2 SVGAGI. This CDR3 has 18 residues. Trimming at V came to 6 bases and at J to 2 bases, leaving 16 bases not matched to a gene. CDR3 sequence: CASSPATTAGAHTDTQYF. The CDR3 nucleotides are TGTGCCAGCAGCCCGGCAACAACAGCGGGGGCCCACACAGATACGCAGTATTTT.

Here the CDR3 reads CASSLLKGQPQHF. CDR3 DNA sequence: TGTGCCAGCAGTTTATTAAAGGGTCAGCCCCAGCATTTT. The gene calls are TRBV12-3 or TRBV12-4 and TRBJ1-5; D is ambiguous. The CDR3 has 13 amino acids. The V end was cut by 2 bases, the J end by 6 bases, with 8 bases between.

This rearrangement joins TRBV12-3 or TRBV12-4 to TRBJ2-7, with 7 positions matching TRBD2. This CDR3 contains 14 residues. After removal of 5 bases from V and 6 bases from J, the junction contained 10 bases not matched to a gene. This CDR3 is CASSPKAGRREQYF. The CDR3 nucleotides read TGTGCCAGCAGTCCTAAAGCGGGGAGGCGCGAGCAGTACTTC.